One sample yielded the 8 T cell receptor beta chains listed below, sequenced in a study of breast tumors, draining lymph nodes, adjacent tissues (dated by TCRdb to 2016 to 2017). The axillary draining lymph nodes of breast cancer patients were the source of the lymph node samples. Libraries were made using multiplex PCR. The sequencer was an Illumina HiSeq 2000. The public sequencing data were trimmed at Q25 with fastp and processed into clonotypes with MiXCR by TCRdb, which kept only in-frame beta chains. Every distinct CDR3 protein forms one entry, paired with its most common genes and DNA. The sample table contains about 220,000 distinct CDR3 sequences; only one count was recorded for less than 40% of them. Jointly, the top ten make up about 3.3% of the sample. Input material: axillary lymph node tissue. Receptor source: a female donor with breast cancer. Some clones in this sample may be carry-over from other donors' samples.

This clonotype showed up many times. The rearrangement links TRBV19 to TRBJ2-6, with 7 nucleotides matching TRBD1. Germline lookup yields CDR1 LNHDA and CDR2 SQIVND (reference sequence). The CDR3 has 16 amino acids. V lost 3 bases, J lost 2 bases, and 4 bases stayed unmatched. CDR3 in amino acids: CASSMPTGAGANVLTF. The CDR3 nucleotides read TGTGCCAGTAGTATGCCTACAGGGGCTGGGGCCAACGTCCTGACTTTC.

The chain carries TRBV10-3 and TRBJ2-3; TRBD2 matches 13 bases. With V trimmed by 8 bases and J by 4 bases, 3 bases remained unmatched. There are 14 residues in the CDR3. Germline V gives CDR1 ENHRY, CDR2 SYGVKD. The CDR3 DNA is TGTGCCATCGGACTAGCGGGAGTAGCAGATACGCAGTATTTT. This codes for CAIGLAGVADTQYF.

The DNA for the CDR3 is TGTGCCAGCAGCCGACGGAGGGGGCTGAGAGATGGCTACACCTTC. Protein sequence: CASSRRRGLRDGYTF. The chain has TRBV28 and TRBJ1-2; 7 bases are shared with TRBD1. J was trimmed by 6 bases and V by 6 bases; bases with no gene match: 13. CDR3 length equals 15 residues. Germline values: CDR1 MDHEN, CDR2 SYDVKM.

About this clonotype: A read error may be the cause here, since a much bigger clone is one base away. This chain uses TRBV24-1 with TRBJ2-2, with D uncertain. The CDR3 spans 11 residues. Germline V lookup: CDR1 KGHDR, CDR2 SFDVKD. V dropped 11 bases and J dropped 7 bases, with 10 bases sitting between them. Here the CDR3 DNA reads TGTGCCAGCAGCCATAGCGGGGAGCTGTTTTTT. This encodes CASSHSGELFF.

This clonotype was counted at least ten times. This sequence joins TRBV20-1 and TRBJ2-5; 7 nucleotides line up with TRBD2. J was trimmed by 1 base and V by 6 bases; bases with no gene match: 8. This CDR3 comprises 14 residues. Germline values: CDR1 DFQATT, CDR2 SNEGSKA (reference sequence). The CDR3, as DNA: TGCAGTGCCACCACTAGACTAGCCCAAGAGACCCAGTACTTC. Translating gives CSATTRLAQETQYF.

In this sample, this clonotype turned up many times. The chain employs TRBV27 and TRBJ2-7; 8 nucleotides line up with TRBD1. Trimming cost V 6 bases and J 5 bases; bases outside gene matches: 9. The germline CDR1 and CDR2 sequences are MNHEY and SMNVEV (reference sequence). The CDR3 covers 14 residues. CDR3 sequence (DNA): TGTGCCAGCAGGCAGTCGGACAGGGCCCACGAGCAGTACTTC. Its translation: CASRQSDRAHEQYF.

V and J are TRBV5-5 and TRBJ1-6; D might be TRBD1 (5 bases). CDR1 and CDR2 from the germline V gene are SGHKS and YYEKEE (reference sequence). The CDR3 consists of 15 residues. The V end lost 3 bases, the J end lost 8 bases, and 15 bases lay between the germline ends. The CDR3 DNA sequence: TGTGCCAGCAGCTCCCGCAGGGCATTGGATTCACCCCTCCACTTT. Its translation: CASSSRRALDSPLHF.

This clonotype was seen a handful of times. The J gene is TRBJ2-1, the V gene TRBV20-1, with D tentatively TRBD2 (6 bases). V lost 6 bases and J 0 bases, leaving 15 bases between the germline ends. Germline assignment: CDR1 DFQATT and CDR2 SNEGSKA (reference sequence). The CDR3 runs to 15 residues. Here the CDR3 DNA reads TGCAGTGCCATGACGGGGGAGAGCTCCTACAATGAGCAGTTCTTC. It encodes CSAMTGESSYNEQFF.